The source of this T cell receptor (beta chain) is a study of graft-versus-host responses after intestinal transplantation. In the study overall: Multivisceral, liver-intestinal, or isolated intestinal grafts went to recipients. Recipients were all induced with anti-thymocyte globulin, then given tacrolimus and steroids for around three years.

This clone is a singleton in its sample. Antigen: not known. The CDR3 extends over 13 amino acids. Trimming left V 0 bases short and J 7 bases short, with 5 bases between. CDR1 SGHDT and CDR2 YYEEEE come from the germline V gene. Repertoires were generated with immunoSEQ multiplex PCR, while TCRdb's copy carries only in-frame clones and drops some. The data contain more than 45,000 clones, roughly 89% of them seen just once; the ten biggest clones take up roughly 2.7%. Findings and limits, study-wide: Peak circulating GvH clone levels tracked with early post-transplant HvG declines.

The chain employs TRBV5-6 and TRBJ1-6, with D hard to call. This sequence was found in a human patient who received an intestinal transplant, so some T cells may come from the graft donor. The sequenced sample was PBMCs, obtained 118 days after intestinal transplantation. CDR3 nucleotides: TGTGCCAGCAGCTTGGGTAGAAATTCACCCCTCCACTTT. Protein product: CASSLGRNSPLHF.